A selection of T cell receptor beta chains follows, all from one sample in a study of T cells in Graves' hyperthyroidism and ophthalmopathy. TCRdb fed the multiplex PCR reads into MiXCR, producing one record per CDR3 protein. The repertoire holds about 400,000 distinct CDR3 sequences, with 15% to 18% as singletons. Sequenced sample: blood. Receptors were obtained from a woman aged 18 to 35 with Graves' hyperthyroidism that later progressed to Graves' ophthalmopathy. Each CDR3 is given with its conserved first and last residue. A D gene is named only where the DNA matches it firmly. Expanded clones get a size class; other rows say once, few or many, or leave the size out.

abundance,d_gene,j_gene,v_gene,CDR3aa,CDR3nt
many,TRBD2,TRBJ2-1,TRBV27,CASSLTPPTSGTNEQFF,TGTGCCAGCAGTTTAACCCCTCCGACTAGCGGGACCAATGAGCAGTTCTTC
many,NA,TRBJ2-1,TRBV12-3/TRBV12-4,CASSFSSRTYNEQFF,TGTGCCAGCAGTTTTTCGTCCAGGACCTACAATGAGCAGTTCTTC
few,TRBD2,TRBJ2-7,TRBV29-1,CSVETSGRAMSYEQYF,TGCAGCGTGGAGACTAGCGGGAGGGCCATGAGCTACGAGCAGTACTTC
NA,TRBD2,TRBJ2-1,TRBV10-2,CASSIGTSGLHYEQFF,TGCGCCAGCAGTATCGGGACTAGCGGACTGCACTACGAGCAGTTCTTC
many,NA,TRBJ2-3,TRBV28,CASSLGQGRGNTQYF,TGTGCCAGCAGTTTGGGCCAGGGTCGGGGAAATACGCAGTATTTT
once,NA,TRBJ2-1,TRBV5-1,CASSLDPFPEQFF,TGCGCCAGCAGCTTGGATCCCTTTCCGGAGCAGTTCTTC
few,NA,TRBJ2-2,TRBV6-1,CASSEGLVGVGELFF,TGTGCCAGCAGTGAAGGGCTAGTTGGTGTCGGGGAGCTGTTTTTT
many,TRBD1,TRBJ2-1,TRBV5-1,CASSYGQGWNEQFF,TGCGCCAGCAGCTACGGACAGGGGTGGAATGAGCAGTTCTTC
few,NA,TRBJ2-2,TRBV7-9,CAGSRGAVEPNTGELFF,TGTGCCGGCAGCCGAGGGGCAGTTGAGCCAAACACCGGGGAGCTGTTTTTT
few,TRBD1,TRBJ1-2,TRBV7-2,CASSPRTGENYGYTF,TGTGCCAGCAGCCCACGGACAGGGGAAAACTATGGCTACACCTTC
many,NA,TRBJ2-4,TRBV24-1,CATSTDKNIQYF,TGTGCCACCAGTACGGACAAAAACATTCAGTACTTC
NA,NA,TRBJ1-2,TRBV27,CASRNRGEHYGYTF,TGTGCCAGCAGAAATCGGGGGGAACACTATGGCTACACCTTC
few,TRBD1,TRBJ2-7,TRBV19,CASSLVKGANEQYF,TGTGCCAGTAGCTTGGTGAAGGGGGCGAACGAGCAGTACTTC
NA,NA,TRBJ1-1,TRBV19,CASSTGGDTEAFF,TGTGCCAGTAGTACGGGAGGGGACACTGAAGCTTTCTTT
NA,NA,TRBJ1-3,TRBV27,CASSPSLGATGNTIYF,TGTGCCAGCAGTCCGTCCCTCGGGGCGACTGGAAACACCATATATTTT
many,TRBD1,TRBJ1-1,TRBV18,CASSPTGEGTEAFF,TGTGCCAGCTCACCAACAGGGGAGGGCACTGAAGCTTTCTTT